This T cell receptor beta chain was sequenced for a study of blood T cell repertoires in COVID-19. About the study: Sites across the United States, Italy and Spain contributed samples from acute and convalescent COVID-19. From T cells, B-cell-depleted T cells, or PBMCs came the material, which was cDNA or gDNA.

Authors' analysis steps: Nucleated cell counts were estimated from reference gene primer amplification. Profiling relied on immunoSEQ multiplex PCR, and the TCRdb table lists in-frame clones only, not all of them. V and J calls and clone size are given by that table; D and trimming were obtained from the DNA. The repertoire holds under 500,000 clones, with more than 85% as singletons. The J segment lost 5 bases and the V segment lost 0 bases, leaving 5 bases of the junction unmatched. The CDR3 has 17 residues. Germline V CDR1 and CDR2: ENHRY, SYGVKD. Input material: peripheral blood. This clonotype originated in a woman aged 25 to 45 with acute or convalescent COVID-19. This chain links TRBV10-3 with TRBJ2-3, with 13 bases identical to TRBD2. Written as DNA, the CDR3 is TGTGCCATCAGTGAGTCGACTAGCGGGGGGCAACGAGATACGCAGTATTTT. Its translation: CAISESTSGGQRDTQYF.